The 28 T cell receptor beta chains presented below share a single source sample, sequenced in a study of patients and donors after allogeneic stem cell transplantation. TCRdb reprocessed the RT-PCR reads via MiXCR and lists one record per CDR3 protein. The sample contains over 150,000 distinct CDR3 sequences, roughly two fifths of which appear only once. The sample consisted of blood, either unsorted or a sorted T cell fraction (not recorded which). The source of these receptors is a human donor who was either an allogeneic HSCT recipient or a stem cell or donor lymphocyte infusion donor (not recorded which). It is not recorded whose cells these are; they may come from a transplant donor.

The chain combines TRBV5-1 with TRBJ2-7; D unresolved. Per the germline V gene, CDR1 is SGHRS and CDR2 is YFSETQ. The CDR3 is 12 amino acids. The V and J ends lost 0 bases and 5 bases respectively, with 6 bases between them. CDR3 nucleotide sequence: TGCGCCAGCAGCTTGGAGCCCCACGAGCAGTACTTC. Its translation: CASSLEPHEQYF.

This clonotype was found a few times. The V and J genes are TRBV29-1 and TRBJ1-1; 11 bases align to TRBD1. Germline V gene lookup returns CDR1 SQVTM and CDR2 ANQGSEA. This CDR3 contains 15 residues. After removal of 4 bases from V and 3 bases from J, the junction contained 7 bases not matched to a gene. The CDR3 sequence: CSVVGRDRGYTEAFF. The DNA of the CDR3 is TGCAGCGTTGTGGGCCGGGACAGGGGGTACACTGAAGCTTTCTTT.

The chain employs TRBV10-3 and TRBJ2-1; TRBD1 might be the D (6 bases). The CDR3 runs 14 residues. Trimming removed 8 bases at V and 2 bases at J, with 13 bases between. Germline lookup yields CDR1 ENHRY and CDR2 SYGVKD. The CDR3 DNA follows: TGTGCCATCGGCCAGGGGTTGCCCTACAATGAGCAGTTCTTC. This sequence encodes CAIGQGLPYNEQFF.

In its sample, this clonotype was seen a few times. The rearrangement uses TRBV6-5 and TRBJ2-5; a possible D gene is TRBD2 (5 bases). The germline gives CDR1 MNHEY, CDR2 SVGAGI. The CDR3 consists of 14 residues. V was pared by 7 bases and J by 5 bases, with 17 bases between. The CDR3 protein is CASTPRGTWETQYF. In DNA, the CDR3 is TGTGCCAGCACCCCCCGGGGTACGTGGGAGACCCAGTACTTC.

The chain combines TRBV6-6 with TRBJ1-5, with a tentative D call TRBD1 (6 bases). Germline CDR1 MNHNY, CDR2 SVGAGI (reference sequence). The CDR3 spans 16 residues. Trimming removed 5 bases at V and 7 bases at J, with 21 bases between. The CDR3 sequence is CASSPETGSVDQPQHF. In DNA form, the CDR3 reads TGTGCCAGCAGTCCCGAGACAGGCTCCGTCGACCAGCCCCAGCATTTT.

This clonotype was seen a handful of times. The chain carries TRBV6-5 and TRBJ2-5; D might be TRBD1 or TRBD2, each matching 5 bases. Trimming stripped 4 bases from V and 5 bases from J, with 14 bases between. The length of the CDR3 is 14 residues. CDR1 is MNHEY and CDR2 is SVGAGI in the germline V gene. CDR3 bases: TGTGCCAGCAGTTCCCCGACGGGGCGTGAGACCCAGTACTTC. It yields the protein CASSSPTGRETQYF.

V usage is TRBV6-4 and J usage is TRBJ1-2, with a weak D call TRBD1 (6 bases). Germline values: CDR1 MRHNA, CDR2 SNTAGT. The CDR3 is made up of 15 amino acids. V was pared by 5 bases and J by 5 bases, with 18 bases between. CDR3 sequence reads: CASSPTGTIPYGYTF. The CDR3 nucleotides read TGTGCCAGCAGTCCTACAGGGACAATACCTTATGGCTACACCTTC.

This clonotype was recorded a few times. In DNA form, the CDR3 reads TGTGCCAGCAGCCCTTATGGGACTAGCGGGAGCCTCCTCTACAATGAGCAGTTCTTC. This sequence encodes CASSPYGTSGSLLYNEQFF. The V call is TRBV9, the J call TRBJ2-1; 14 bases map to TRBD2. From germline, CDR1 is SGDLS and CDR2 YYNGEE. CDR3 length equals 19 residues. V gave up 4 bases and J gave up 3 bases; unmatched junction bases: 12.

This rearrangement joins TRBV5-1 to TRBJ1-5; 10 nucleotides match TRBD1. The CDR3 length is 17 residues. Germline loops: CDR1 SGHRS, CDR2 YFSETQ. Trimming took 3 bases from V and 6 from J; bases not matched to a gene: 12. The CDR3: CASSWSDRGRLAQPQHF. The CDR3 DNA reads as TGCGCCAGCAGCTGGTCTGACAGGGGGCGTTTAGCTCAGCCCCAGCATTTT.

V gene TRBV9 combines with J gene TRBJ2-1; D unclear. The CDR3 is 13 amino acids. Trimming removed 0 bases from V and 5 bases from J, with 6 bases in between. From germline, CDR1 is SGDLS and CDR2 YYNGEE. CDR3 in amino acids: CASSVVGNNEQFF. For the CDR3, the DNA is TGTGCCAGCAGCGTAGTAGGAAACAATGAGCAGTTCTTC.

V is TRBV5-1 and J is TRBJ2-1; 12 bases align to TRBD2. The V segment lost 0 bases and the J segment 6 bases; nucleotides outside the gene matches: 7. Germline lookup yields CDR1 SGHRS and CDR2 YFSETQ. This CDR3 comprises 17 residues. The CDR3 loop reads CASSLDWGLAGVNEQFF. CDR3 DNA: TGCGCCAGCAGCTTGGATTGGGGACTAGCGGGTGTCAATGAGCAGTTCTTC.

V and J are TRBV4-3 and TRBJ2-2, with D tentatively TRBD1 or TRBD2 (5 bases each). The CDR3 has 15 amino acids. V was pared by 4 bases and J by 5 bases, with 14 bases between. Germline lookup yields CDR1 LGHNA and CDR2 YSLEER. The CDR3 protein is CASSLQGVRTGELFF. The CDR3 bases are TGCGCCAGCAGCCTCCAGGGAGTACGGACCGGGGAGCTGTTTTTT.

In this sample, this clonotype turned up a few times. V is TRBV29-1 and J is TRBJ1-1; D not resolved. The CDR3 is 11 residues long. Germline V gives CDR1 SQVTM, CDR2 ANQGSEA. V lost 7 bases and J 4 bases, leaving 10 bases between the germline ends. The CDR3 DNA follows: TGCAGCGCATCCTGGGCCACTGAAGCTTTCTTT. It translates to CSASWATEAFF.

The V call is TRBV4-3, the J call TRBJ1-2, with 10 bases matching TRBD1. Germline V lookup: CDR1 LGHNA, CDR2 YSLEER. The CDR3 spans 17 residues. V dropped 0 bases and J dropped 5; count of bases not matched to a gene: 9. CDR3 residues: CASSQDHETGGWYGYTF. Here the CDR3 DNA reads TGCGCCAGCAGCCAAGATCACGAGACAGGGGGCTGGTATGGCTACACCTTC.

The genes are TRBV11-3 and TRBJ2-1; possible D gene TRBD1, 5 bases. Between the trimmed V and J ends, which lost 0 bases and 4 bases, there was a span of 10 bases. The CDR3 length is 15 residues. Germline lookup yields CDR1 SGHNT and CDR2 YENEEA. In nucleotides, the CDR3 is TGTGCCAGCAGCTTAGAACAGGATTCATACAATGAGCAGTTCTTC. Protein product: CASSLEQDSYNEQFF.

This clonotype has only one observation. This chain links TRBV4-3 with TRBJ2-1, with 12 bases that match TRBD2. Germline V CDR1 and CDR2: LGHNA, YSLEER. V lost 4 bases, J lost 8 bases, and 15 bases stayed unmatched. The CDR3 sequence is 18 residues long. CDR3 sequence reads: CASSLRSPTSGGLDEQFF. DNA of the CDR3: TGCGCCAGCAGCCTTCGCAGCCCAACTAGCGGGGGGTTGGATGAGCAGTTCTTC.

This clonotype was counted a few times. The chain joins TRBV5-1 to TRBJ1-4; 9 bases match TRBD1. CDR1 and CDR2 from the germline V gene are SGHRS and YFSETQ. The CDR3 length is 14 residues. V dropped 0 bases and J dropped 8; count of bases not matched to a gene: 2. CDR3 loop: CASSLAGQGEKLFF. In DNA form, the CDR3 reads TGCGCCAGCAGCTTGGCGGGACAGGGAGAAAAACTGTTTTTT.

The V and J genes are TRBV9 and TRBJ2-2; TRBD1 agrees at 10 bases. Germline CDR1 is SGDLS and CDR2 is YYNGEE. After removal of 5 bases from V and 6 bases from J, the junction contained 13 bases not matched to a gene. CDR3 length: 17 amino acids. The CDR3 DNA reads TGTGCCAGCAGTCGACAGGGGGCGCAAGGTTCGCCCGGGGAGCTGTTTTTT. Translation gives CASSRQGAQGSPGELFF.

The sample holds one count of this clonotype. This rearrangement joins TRBV7-6 to TRBJ2-7; D could derive from TRBD1 or TRBD2 (5 bases each). Looked up from germline, CDR1 is SGHVS and CDR2 is FNYEAQ. Deletions cut 5 bases from V and 0 bases from J, with 11 bases between. This CDR3 contains 14 residues. CDR3 in DNA: TGTGCCAGCAGCAGGGACGGACCCTCCTACGAGCAGTACTTC. Amino acid sequence: CASSRDGPSYEQYF. The complete variable domain, with remaining parts taken from reference TRBV7-6 and TRBJ2-7, reads GAGVSQSPRYKVTKRGQDVALRCDPISGHVSLYWYRQALGQGPEFLTYFNYEAQQDKSGLPNDRFSAERPEGSISTLTIQRTEQRDSAMYRCASSRDGPSYEQYFGPGTRLTVT.

The chain joins TRBV9 to TRBJ2-7; D unresolved. Germline loops: CDR1 SGDLS, CDR2 YYNGEE. The CDR3 totals 15 residues. The germline V and J ends were trimmed by 0 bases and 3 bases, with 13 bases remaining between them. CDR3 sequence reads: CASSVGRSLDYEQYF. CDR3 bases: TGTGCCAGCAGCGTAGGAAGGAGCTTAGACTACGAGCAGTACTTC.

The chain uses TRBV20-1 and TRBJ1-2, with D tentatively TRBD1 (5 bases). CDR3 size: 13 residues. V lost 0 bases to trimming and J lost 6 bases, with 11 bases between them. CDR1 is DFQATT, CDR2 SNEGSKA, per germline (reference sequence). CDR3 DNA sequence: TGCAGTGCTAGAGAGCGGGGGGAGAATGGCTACACCTTC. Translated: CSARERGENGYTF.

The J gene is TRBJ2-3, the V gene TRBV12-3 or TRBV12-4, with 11 bases matching TRBD2. With 4 bases clipped from V and 7 bases from J, the junction kept 10 bases outside the gene matches. The CDR3 has 16 residues. This CDR3 reads CASSSHSTSGANTQYF. CDR3 nucleotides: TGTGCCAGCAGTTCCCATTCGACTAGCGGGGCCAATACGCAGTATTTT.

The J gene is TRBJ2-2, the V gene TRBV7-2, with D possibly being TRBD1 or TRBD2 (5 bases each). Germline V lookup: CDR1 SGHTA, CDR2 FQGNSA. V shed 3 bases and J shed 7 bases, with 18 bases lying between them. This CDR3 has 16 residues. The CDR3 DNA sequence: TGTGCCAGCAGCTTCCTTCTAGTGGAGAGGGGCGGGGAGCTGTTTTTT. Translated, it gives CASSFLLVERGGELFF.

There are a few counts of this clonotype. V is TRBV12-3 or TRBV12-4 and J is TRBJ2-2; 10 bases are a match to TRBD2. The trim removed 6 bases at V and 6 bases at J, leaving 10 bases unmatched. There are 16 residues in the CDR3. The CDR3 is CASRRVRAGGPGELFF. The CDR3 nucleotides read TGTGCCAGCAGACGTGTGAGAGCGGGAGGGCCCGGGGAGCTGTTTTTT.

The gene calls are TRBV20-1 and TRBJ1-2; the D gene is possibly TRBD1 (6 bases). V dropped 6 bases and J dropped 3 bases, with 20 bases sitting between them. CDR3 size: 15 residues. The germline CDR1 and CDR2 sequences are DFQATT and SNEGSKA (reference sequence). CDR3 amino acids: CSADPPGHSDYGYTF. The CDR3 DNA reads as TGCAGTGCCGACCCACCGGGACACTCTGACTATGGCTACACCTTC.

About this clonotype itself: The junction departs from the called germline gene at one end, perhaps through a read error. The chain combines TRBV3-1 with TRBJ1-1, with TRBD1 identical over 8 bases. The germline gives CDR1 LGHDT, CDR2 YNNKEL (reference sequence). CDR3 length: 14 residues. The DNA of the CDR3 is TGTGCCAGCAGACCCAGGGACAGGCTCGCTGAAGCCTTCTTT. It specifies CASRPRDRLAEAFF.

The rearrangement uses TRBV6-5 and TRBJ1-1; D unresolved. Trimming took off 8 bases at V and 3 bases at J, with 16 bases between the two ends. Germline values: CDR1 MNHEY, CDR2 SVGAGI. This CDR3 region has 14 residues. The chain's CDR3 is CASFRPGLYTEAFF. DNA for the CDR3: TGTGCCAGCTTTCGTCCCGGTCTGTACACTGAAGCTTTCTTT.

The table lists this clonotype with many counts. The chain is built from TRBV7-2 and TRBJ2-1; D perhaps matches TRBD2 (5 bases). Germline V gene sequence: CDR1 SGHTA, CDR2 FQGNSA. The V gene lost 5 bases and the J gene lost 0 bases, with 11 bases spanning the gap. This CDR3 region has 15 residues. The CDR3 protein is CASSALGSSYNEQFF. The CDR3 DNA reads TGTGCCAGCAGCGCCCTAGGGAGCTCCTACAATGAGCAGTTCTTC. Complete variable domain (other parts from reference TRBV7-2 and TRBJ2-1): GAGVSQSPSNKVTEKGKDVELRCDPISGHTALYWYRQSLGQGLEFLIYFQGNSAPDKSGLPSDRFSAERTGGSVSTLTIQRTQQEDSAVYLCASSALGSSYNEQFFGPGTRLTVL.